One and the same sample provided the 24 T cell receptor beta chains below, sequenced in a study of T cells in pancreatic ductal adenocarcinoma (TCRdb year 2017). The method was the immunoSEQ multiplex PCR assay. This immuneACCESS table, as held by TCRdb, lists in-frame sequences with V and J called but not all clones. Of the missing ones, under half trace to an unresolved V gene in checked studies; the others have no known cause. The sample table shows 15,000 to 20,000 clones, and around nine tenths are seen once. Clones ranked in the top ten supply around 0.94% of the sample. The pancreatic ductal adenocarcinoma patients who were selected had gone through surgery without receiving any neoadjuvant therapy. Sequencing input: PBMCs. Source of these receptors: a human donor with pancreatic ductal adenocarcinoma.

V gene TRBV9 combines with J gene TRBJ1-1; no clear D gene. Trimming pared 3 bases from V and 0 bases from J, leaving 27 bases between. Germline CDR1 and CDR2: SGDLS and YYNGEE. The CDR3 has 20 residues. The CDR3 loop is CASSGARGRPGESMNTEAFF. CDR3 DNA: TGTGCCAGCAGCGGGGCGCGAGGTCGGCCGGGAGAGTCTATGAACACTGAAGCTTTCTTT. Full variable domain (rest looked up from reference TRBV9 and TRBJ1-1): DSGVTQTPKHLITATGQRVTLRCSPRSGDLSVYWYQQSLDQGLQFLIQYYNGEERAKGNILERFSAQQFPDLHSELNLSSLELGDSALYFCASSGARGRPGESMNTEAFFGQGTRLTVV.

The gene calls are TRBV6-5 and TRBJ1-2, with TRBD1 matching over 9 bases. J gave up 8 bases and V 5 bases, and 9 bases lay outside the gene matches. Germline V gives CDR1 MNHEY, CDR2 SVGAGI. CDR3 length: 14 residues. The CDR3, as DNA: TGTGCCAGCAGTCCAAACAGGGGGCAGGAAGGCTACACCTTC. Translation: CASSPNRGQEGYTF.

This sequence joins TRBV5-6 and TRBJ1-2; possible D gene TRBD1, 6 bases. There are 14 residues in the CDR3. Looked up from germline, CDR1 is SGHDT and CDR2 is YYEEEE. With 4 bases removed from V and 5 bases from J, the gap between germline ends came to 15 bases. The CDR3 DNA reads TGTGCCAGCAGCCCACAGGGATTCCGGTATGGCTACACCTTC. This sequence encodes CASSPQGFRYGYTF.

The chain carries TRBV30 and TRBJ1-3, with a possible D match to TRBD1 (5 bases). Germline values: CDR1 GTSNPN, CDR2 SVGIG (reference sequence). The CDR3 has 12 amino acids. V gave up 3 bases and J gave up 4 bases, with 7 bases separating them. CDR3 bases: TGTGCCTGGAGACAGGAAGGAAACACCATATATTTT. It specifies CAWRQEGNTIYF.

V is TRBV18 and J is TRBJ2-4; 9 bases are a match to TRBD1. CDR3 length equals 15 residues. Per germline, CDR1 KGHSH and CDR2 LQKENI. Losses at the gene ends were 6 bases for V and 8 bases for J; bases not matched to a gene: 11. In DNA, the CDR3 is TGTGCCAGCTCCCGAGAGACAGGGGGGTCGGACATTCAGTACTTC. This encodes CASSRETGGSDIQYF.

The chain is built from TRBV6-5 and TRBJ1-5, with 8 bases aligning to TRBD1. V shed 6 bases, J shed 7 bases, and the junction held 8 bases outside the gene matches. The CDR3 covers 14 residues. Germline CDR1 MNHEY, CDR2 SVGAGI. The CDR3 DNA reads as TGTGCCAGCAGCGCGACAGGGGTCAGGCAGCCCCAGCATTTT. Protein sequence: CASSATGVRQPQHF.

The CDR3 here is CASGMRVGETQYF. The CDR3 DNA reads as TGTGCCAGCGGAATGAGGGTGGGGGAGACCCAGTACTTC. This chain uses TRBV27 with TRBJ2-5; weak D call: TRBD2 (5 bases). Germline CDR1 MNHEY, CDR2 SMNVEV (reference sequence). With 8 bases removed from V and 5 bases from J, the gap between germline ends came to 15 bases. This CDR3 is built from 13 residues.

The CDR3 DNA reads as TGCGCCAGCAGGGAAAACTTTTCGGGACTAGTTAATTTGTATTTT. As protein: CASRENFSGLVNLYF. The chain employs TRBV5-1 and TRBJ2-3; 8 positions match TRBD2. The CDR3 runs to 15 residues. The V and J ends lost 5 bases and 14 bases, in that order; junction bases with no gene match: 19. Per germline, CDR1 SGHRS and CDR2 YFSETQ.

The chain links TRBV28 to TRBJ2-1; 7 bases agree with TRBD2. With 6 bases clipped from V and 9 bases from J, the junction kept 20 bases outside the gene matches. The germline V gene has CDR1 MDHEN and CDR2 SYDVKM. The CDR3 is made up of 17 amino acids. CDR3 amino acids: CASREALGGSVRGEQFF. CDR3 nucleotide sequence: TGTGCCAGCAGGGAGGCGTTGGGAGGGAGTGTTCGCGGTGAGCAGTTCTTC.

With respect to this clone: The conserved phenylalanine or tryptophan normally closing the CDR3 is absent here, so this likely arose from a read error. This sequence joins TRBV7-2 and TRBJ1-1, with TRBD1 identical over 9 bases. Germline V gives CDR1 SGHTA, CDR2 FQGNSA. The CDR3 has 15 residues. With 4 bases clipped from V and 4 bases from J, the junction kept 7 bases outside the gene matches. CDR3 coding DNA: TGTGCCAGCAGCTCCGTCGACAGGGGGACCACTGAAGCTTTCCTT. It specifies CASSSVDRGTTEAFL.

The chain recombines TRBV5-1 with TRBJ2-3; D is ambiguous. The CDR3 contains 12 residues. Trimming took off 1 base at V and 6 bases at J, with 6 bases between the two ends. Germline lookup yields CDR1 SGHRS and CDR2 YFSETQ. CDR3 coding DNA: TGCGCCAGCAGCTTGCCCTCGGATACGCAGTATTTT. Translation: CASSLPSDTQYF.

The chain recombines TRBV5-4 with TRBJ2-5; 13 bases map to TRBD2. Germline-derived CDR1 and CDR2 are SGHNT and YYREEE (reference sequence). The CDR3 length is 19 residues. The V segment lost 4 bases and the J segment 2 bases; nucleotides outside the gene matches: 14. This CDR3 is CASSTPGTSGAYNQETQYF. The CDR3 DNA sequence: TGTGCCAGCAGCACCCCCGGGACTAGCGGGGCATATAATCAAGAGACCCAGTACTTC.

The V and J genes are TRBV25-1 and TRBJ1-3; D is uncertain. Germline V gene data show CDR1 as MGHDK and CDR2 as SYGVNS. CDR3 length equals 16 residues. The V and J ends lost 5 bases and 0 bases respectively, with 14 bases between them. CDR3 protein: CASSIDSRRSGNTIYF. CDR3 nucleotide sequence: TGTGCCAGCAGTATTGACTCGAGGCGCTCTGGAAACACCATATATTTT.

This clone was picked up one time. The chain has TRBV18 and TRBJ2-5; 12 nucleotides match TRBD2. Unmatched junction bases numbered 1, after V lost 4 bases and J lost 1 base. The V gene's germline CDR1 is KGHSH and CDR2 LQKENI. The CDR3 is made up of 15 amino acids. Here the CDR3 reads CASSRGLAGQETQYF. The CDR3 DNA reads as TGTGCCAGCTCACGGGGACTAGCGGGCCAAGAGACCCAGTACTTC.

This chain links TRBV7-2 with TRBJ2-5; 13 bases line up with TRBD2. Germline assignment: CDR1 SGHTA and CDR2 FQGNSA. With V trimmed by 2 bases and J by 5 bases, 5 bases remained unmatched. CDR3 length: 16 amino acids. CDR3 amino acids: CASSLSTSGGAETQYF. The CDR3 region has the DNA TGTGCCAGCAGCTTATCTACTAGCGGGGGGGCCGAGACCCAGTACTTC.

V and J are TRBV30 and TRBJ1-3, with a weak D call TRBD1 (5 bases). V was trimmed by 0 bases and J by 3 bases, leaving 6 bases between them. The CDR3 consists of 13 residues. Germline values: CDR1 GTSNPN, CDR2 SVGIG (reference sequence). CDR3 residues: CAWSVQGGNTIYF. The CDR3 DNA reads TGTGCCTGGAGTGTTCAGGGTGGAAACACCATATATTTT. The complete variable domain, with remaining parts taken from reference TRBV30 and TRBJ1-3, reads SQTIHQWPATLVQPVGSPLSLECTVEGTSNPNLYWYRQAAGRGLQLLFYSVGIGQISSEVPQNLSASRPQDRQFILSSKKLLLSDSGFYLCAWSVQGGNTIYFGEGSWLTVV.

V gene TRBV18 combines with J gene TRBJ2-2, with no clear D. CDR1 KGHSH and CDR2 LQKENI come from the germline V gene. The germline V and J ends were trimmed by 1 base and 5 bases, with 8 bases remaining between them. The CDR3 totals 14 residues. The CDR3 spells CASSPRSATGELFF. The DNA for the CDR3 is TGTGCCAGCTCACCACGGAGCGCGACCGGGGAGCTGTTTTTT.

The CDR3 spells CASSPGQGSYNEQFF. In nucleotides, the CDR3 is TGTGCCAGCTCACCGGGACAGGGGTCTTACAATGAGCAGTTCTTC. This chain uses TRBV18 with TRBJ2-1; 10 bases line up with TRBD1. Germline CDR1 is KGHSH and CDR2 is LQKENI. V trimming: 3 bases; J trimming: 4 bases; junction bases outside the gene matches: 3. The CDR3 sequence is 15 residues long.

This chain joins TRBV5-5 and TRBJ2-5; TRBD2 aligns across 8 bases. The CDR3 covers 16 residues. Trimming cost V 0 bases and J 5 bases; bases outside gene matches: 9. CDR1 is SGHKS, CDR2 YYEKEE, per germline (reference sequence). The CDR3 DNA sequence: TGTGCCAGCAGCTTGGCCGGGGGGGCTACGCTGGAGACCCAGTACTTC. Translated, it gives CASSLAGGATLETQYF.

This sequence joins TRBV7-6 and TRBJ2-1, with D possibly being TRBD2 (6 bases). This CDR3 comprises 14 residues. Germline V gene sequence: CDR1 SGHVS, CDR2 FNYEAQ. V lost 3 bases and J 4 bases, leaving 10 bases between the germline ends. Here the CDR3 DNA reads TGTGCCAGCAGCTTGGGGGGAGAATACAATGAGCAGTTCTTC. It codes for CASSLGGEYNEQFF.

The chain couples TRBV19 to TRBJ2-2; TRBD2 matches at 7 bases. The CDR3 is 15 residues long. The germline gives CDR1 LNHDA, CDR2 SQIVND (reference sequence). The J segment lost 4 bases and the V segment lost 3 bases, leaving 5 bases of the junction unmatched. DNA for the CDR3: TGTGCCAGTAGTATGGACGGACTAGGCACCGGGGAGCTGTTTTTT. Translated, it gives CASSMDGLGTGELFF.

V is TRBV27 and J is TRBJ2-1; 7 nucleotides line up with TRBD1. The J segment lost 2 bases and the V segment lost 7 bases, leaving 8 bases of the junction unmatched. The CDR3 covers 15 residues. The germline gives CDR1 MNHEY, CDR2 SMNVEV (reference sequence). CDR3 sequence (DNA): TGTGCCAGCACCCAAGGGGGCAACCCCTACAATGAGCAGTTCTTC. Protein sequence: CASTQGGNPYNEQFF.

This chain joins TRBV4-1 and TRBJ1-1, with 7 bases that match TRBD1. The CDR3 runs to 15 residues. The V gene end was trimmed by 4 bases and the J gene end by 1 base; junction bases not matched to a gene: 6. Germline CDR1 MGHRA, CDR2 YSYEKL. The CDR3 protein is CASSRRGAGNTEAFF. For the CDR3, the DNA is TGCGCCAGCAGCCGCAGGGGGGCCGGGAACACTGAAGCTTTCTTT.

The DNA for the CDR3 is TGTGCCAGCAGCTCCCCCCGGGACAGGGACTCTGGGGCCAACGTCCTGACTTTC. Translating it yields CASSSPRDRDSGANVLTF. The rearrangement uses TRBV5-6 and TRBJ2-6; 9 positions match TRBD1. The CDR3 has 18 residues. Germline CDR1 is SGHDT and CDR2 is YYEEEE. Trimming cost V 3 bases and J 0 bases; bases outside gene matches: 7.